A selection of T cell receptor beta chains follows, all from one sample in a study of Ad26.COV2.S vaccination and SARS-CoV-2 variants. The protocol was immunoSEQ multiplex PCR, while the TCRdb copy is restricted to in-frame clones and leaves out a portion. The profile covers about 380,000 clones, with under 90% appearing a single time and almost 7.5% taken by the ten largest. Sequencing used peripheral blood, obtained in a trial of Ad26.COV2.S vaccine versus placebo. The source of these receptors is a person between 18 and 65 years old who received the Ad26.COV2.S COVID-19 vaccine or a placebo. CDR3s include the opening cysteine and the closing phenylalanine or tryptophan. Only part of the rows carry a size: once, few, many, or a class if the clone is expanded.

J: TRBJ1-3; size: NA; V: TRBV7-8; length: 15; CDR3: CASSRWTTTGNTIYF
J: TRBJ2-7; size: NA; V: TRBV19; length: 13; CDR3: CASTPGQSHEQYF
J: TRBJ1-1; size: NA; V: TRBV19; length: 16; CDR3: CATTDRGQARKTEAFF
J: TRBJ2-3; size: NA; V: TRBV7-6; length: 16; CDR3: CASSYGTSRSTDTQYF
J: TRBJ2-5; size: NA; V: TRBV12-3/TRBV12-4; length: 13; CDR3: CASRPSLGETQYF
J: TRBJ2-6; size: NA; V: TRBV28; length: 12; CDR3: CGSNSGANVLTF
J: TRBJ2-5; size: NA; V: TRBV5-1; length: 17; CDR3: CASSLGSLGLKGETQYF
J: TRBJ2-3; size: NA; V: TRBV7-2; length: 16; CDR3: CASQWGATPSPDTQYF
J: TRBJ2-5; size: once; V: TRBV11-2; length: 15; CDR3: CASSLVGGGTETQYF
J: TRBJ1-2; size: NA; V: TRBV18; length: 13; CDR3: CASSPAGLYGYTF
J: TRBJ1-1; size: NA; V: TRBV30; length: 15; CDR3: CAWTRSRQGGTEAFF
J: TRBJ2-3; size: NA; V: TRBV5-1; length: 15; CDR3: CASSLGGTATDTQYF
J: TRBJ1-1; size: NA; V: TRBV6-2/TRBV6-3; length: 13; CDR3: CASSRGGGTEAFF
J: TRBJ1-2; size: NA; V: TRBV10-3; length: 11; CDR3: CATGAGGGYTF
J: TRBJ1-1; size: NA; V: TRBV11-1; length: 14; CDR3: CASSPDSMNTEAFF
J: TRBJ2-7; size: NA; V: TRBV29-1; length: 12; CDR3: CSARQRVGEQYF
J: TRBJ1-2; size: NA; V: TRBV7-3; length: 14; CDR3: CASSLGAGNYGYTF
J: TRBJ1-1; size: NA; V: TRBV30; length: 14; CDR3: CAWSSNLGNTEAFF
J: TRBJ2-2; size: NA; V: TRBV7-4; length: 18; CDR3: CASSHRRAGGRLTGELFF
J: TRBJ2-1; size: NA; V: TRBV2; length: 14; CDR3: CASSVEQGYNEQFF
J: TRBJ2-7; size: NA; V: TRBV6-6; length: 12; CDR3: CASRSLGYEQYF
J: TRBJ2-2; size: NA; V: TRBV5-1; length: 15; CDR3: CASSVTSGTSGELFF
J: TRBJ1-5; size: NA; V: TRBV3-1/TRBV3-2; length: 14; CDR3: CASSPSLSNQPQHF
J: TRBJ1-2; size: NA; V: TRBV27; length: 20; CDR3: CASSLGVRSPDRQGRYGYTF
J: TRBJ1-5; size: NA; V: TRBV28; length: 15; CDR3: CASSPRGRGDQPQHF
J: TRBJ2-5; size: NA; V: TRBV28; length: 13; CDR3: CASSSRHQETQYF
J: TRBJ1-4; size: NA; V: TRBV11-2; length: 13; CDR3: CASSLDGWEKLFF
J: TRBJ2-5; size: NA; V: TRBV19; length: 10; CDR3: CARNGETQYF
J: TRBJ2-7; size: NA; V: TRBV7-9; length: 13; CDR3: CASSLRDTIWQYF
J: TRBJ1-1; size: NA; V: TRBV19; length: 16; CDR3: CASIGGWGVPNTEAFF
J: TRBJ1-4; size: NA; V: TRBV7-2; length: 13; CDR3: CASSLRTNEKLFF
J: TRBJ2-2; size: NA; V: TRBV2; length: 14; CDR3: CASRGPLNTGELFF
J: TRBJ2-7; size: NA; V: TRBV12-3/TRBV12-4; length: 13; CDR3: CASSLTRSYEQYF
J: TRBJ2-7; size: NA; V: TRBV18; length: 14; CDR3: CASSPGLVSYEQYF
J: TRBJ1-4; size: NA; V: TRBV4-1; length: 16; CDR3: CASSQDLGEPNEKLFF
J: TRBJ2-1; size: NA; V: TRBV5-4; length: 12; CDR3: CASSRPANEQFF
J: TRBJ1-2; size: NA; V: TRBV28; length: 17; CDR3: CASSLLGTGGLGYGYTF
J: TRBJ1-2; size: few; V: TRBV18; length: 16; CDR3: CASSPRQGESLGGYTF